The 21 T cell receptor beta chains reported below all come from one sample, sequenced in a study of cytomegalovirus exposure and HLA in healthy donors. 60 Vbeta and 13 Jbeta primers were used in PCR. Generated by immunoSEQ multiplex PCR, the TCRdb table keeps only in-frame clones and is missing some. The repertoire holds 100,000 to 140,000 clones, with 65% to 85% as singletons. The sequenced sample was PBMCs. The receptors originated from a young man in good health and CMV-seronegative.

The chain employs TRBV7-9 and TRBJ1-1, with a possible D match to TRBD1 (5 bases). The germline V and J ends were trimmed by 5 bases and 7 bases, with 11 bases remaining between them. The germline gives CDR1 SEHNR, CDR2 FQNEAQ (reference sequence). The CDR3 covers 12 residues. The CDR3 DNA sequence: TGTGCCAGCAGCAGAACAGGATGTGAAGCTTTCTTT. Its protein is CASSRTGCEAFF.

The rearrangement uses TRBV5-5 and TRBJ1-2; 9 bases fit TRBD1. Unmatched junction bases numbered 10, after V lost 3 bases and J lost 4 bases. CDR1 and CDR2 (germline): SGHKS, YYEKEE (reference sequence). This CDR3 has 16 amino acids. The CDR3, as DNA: TGTGCCAGCAGCTCGCGCACAGGGGGCGGGAGCTATGGCTACACCTTC. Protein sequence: CASSSRTGGGSYGYTF.

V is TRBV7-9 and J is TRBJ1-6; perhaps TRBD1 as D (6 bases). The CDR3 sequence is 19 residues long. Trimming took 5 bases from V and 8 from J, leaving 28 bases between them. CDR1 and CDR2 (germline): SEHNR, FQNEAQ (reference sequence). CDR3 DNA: TGTGCCAGCAGCCGGTCCCGGGACATCAATGTGGTCCCCGATTCACCCCTCCACTTT. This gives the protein CASSRSRDINVVPDSPLHF.

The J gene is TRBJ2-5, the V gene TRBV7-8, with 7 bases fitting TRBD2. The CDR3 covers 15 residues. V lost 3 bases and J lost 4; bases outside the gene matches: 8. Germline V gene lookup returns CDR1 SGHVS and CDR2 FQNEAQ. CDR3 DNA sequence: TGTGCCAGCAGCTTGCAGACGGGGGGTAGAGAGACCCAGTACTTC. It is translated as CASSLQTGGRETQYF.

CDR3 sequence: CASSKSTQGYEQYF. The CDR3 DNA sequence: TGTGCCAGTAGTAAATCCACACAGGGGTACGAGCAGTACTTC. The chain is built from TRBV19 and TRBJ2-7; 7 nucleotides align to TRBD1. CDR1 and CDR2 from the germline V gene are LNHDA and SQIVND (reference sequence). The V and J ends lost 4 bases and 4 bases, in that order; junction bases with no gene match: 7. The CDR3 contains 14 residues.

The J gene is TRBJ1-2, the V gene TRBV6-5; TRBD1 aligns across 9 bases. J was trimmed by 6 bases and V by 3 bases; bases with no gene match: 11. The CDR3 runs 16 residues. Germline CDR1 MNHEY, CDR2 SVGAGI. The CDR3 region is CASSYTPGQGVNGYTF. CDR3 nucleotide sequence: TGTGCCAGCAGTTATACACCGGGACAGGGAGTTAATGGCTACACCTTC.

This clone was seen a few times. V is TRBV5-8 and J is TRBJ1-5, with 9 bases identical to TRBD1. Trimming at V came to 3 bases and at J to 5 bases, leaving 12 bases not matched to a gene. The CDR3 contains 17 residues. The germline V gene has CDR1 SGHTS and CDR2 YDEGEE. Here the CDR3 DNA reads TGTGCCAGCAGCTATGGCTCCGGGACAGGGAGCCATCAGCCCCAGCATTTT. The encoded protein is CASSYGSGTGSHQPQHF.

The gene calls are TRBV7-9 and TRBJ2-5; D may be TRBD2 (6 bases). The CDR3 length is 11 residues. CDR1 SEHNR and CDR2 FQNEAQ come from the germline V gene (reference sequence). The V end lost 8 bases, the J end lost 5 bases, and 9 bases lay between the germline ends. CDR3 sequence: CASGGSETQYF. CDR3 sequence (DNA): TGTGCCAGCGGAGGGAGTGAGACCCAGTACTTC.

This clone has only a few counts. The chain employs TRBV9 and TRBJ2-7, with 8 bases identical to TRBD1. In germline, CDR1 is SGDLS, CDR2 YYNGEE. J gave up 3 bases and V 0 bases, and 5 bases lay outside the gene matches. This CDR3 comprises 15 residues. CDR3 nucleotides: TGTGCCAGCAGCGTAGGGGGACAGGAGTTCTACGAGCAGTACTTC. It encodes CASSVGGQEFYEQYF. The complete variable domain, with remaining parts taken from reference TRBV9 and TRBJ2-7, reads DSGVTQTPKHLITATGQRVTLRCSPRSGDLSVYWYQQSLDQGLQFLIQYYNGEERAKGNILERFSAQQFPDLHSELNLSSLELGDSALYFCASSVGGQEFYEQYFGPGTRLTVT.

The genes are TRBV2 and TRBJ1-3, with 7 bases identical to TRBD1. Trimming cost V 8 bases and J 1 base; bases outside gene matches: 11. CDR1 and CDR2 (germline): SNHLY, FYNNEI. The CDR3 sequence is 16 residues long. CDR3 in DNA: TGTGCCAGCGATGGACAGGTGCTACCATCTGGAAACACCATATATTTT. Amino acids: CASDGQVLPSGNTIYF.

Written as DNA, the CDR3 is TGTGCCAGCTCACCGAAGACAACCGGATTGATTCAGCCCCAGCATTTT. Residues: CASSPKTTGLIQPQHF. The V gene is TRBV18, the J gene TRBJ1-5; D gene uncertain. Per germline, CDR1 KGHSH and CDR2 LQKENI. V was cut by 3 bases and J by 6 bases, with 18 bases left in between. CDR3 length equals 16 residues.

In DNA, the CDR3 is TGTGCCAGGAAAGGGGGAGTGAGGGTCAATCAGCCCCAGCATTTT. Its protein product is CARKGGVRVNQPQHF. The rearrangement links TRBV6-5 to TRBJ1-5; tentative D call: TRBD1 (6 bases). The germline V and J ends were trimmed by 9 bases and 3 bases, with 18 bases remaining between them. CDR1 and CDR2 from the germline V gene are MNHEY and SVGAGI. The CDR3 loop spans 15 amino acids.

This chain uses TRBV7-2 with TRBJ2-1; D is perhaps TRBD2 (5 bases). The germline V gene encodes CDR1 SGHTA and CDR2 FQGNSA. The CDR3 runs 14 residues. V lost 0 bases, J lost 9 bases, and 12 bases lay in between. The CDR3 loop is CASSLATATSEQFF. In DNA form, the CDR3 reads TGTGCCAGCAGCTTAGCCACAGCAACTAGTGAGCAGTTCTTC.

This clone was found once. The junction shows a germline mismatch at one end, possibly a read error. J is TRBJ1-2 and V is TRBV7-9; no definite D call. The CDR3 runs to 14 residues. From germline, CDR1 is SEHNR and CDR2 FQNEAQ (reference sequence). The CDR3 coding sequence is TGTGCCAGCAGCCCAGCGGGGAGAGACTATGGCTACCCCTTC. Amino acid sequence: CASSPAGRDYGYPF.

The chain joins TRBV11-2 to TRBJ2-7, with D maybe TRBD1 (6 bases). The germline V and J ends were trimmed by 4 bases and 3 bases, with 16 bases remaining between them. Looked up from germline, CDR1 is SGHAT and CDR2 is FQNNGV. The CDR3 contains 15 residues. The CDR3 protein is CASSSVVRGGYEQYF. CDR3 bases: TGTGCCAGCAGCTCCGTAGTTAGAGGGGGCTACGAGCAGTACTTC. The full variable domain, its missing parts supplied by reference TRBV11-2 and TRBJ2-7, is EAGVAQSPRYKIIEKRQSVAFWCNPISGHATLYWYQQILGQGPKLLIQFQNNGVVDDSQLPKDRFSAERLKGVDSTLKIQPAKLEDSAVYLCASSSVVRGGYEQYFGPGTRLTVT.

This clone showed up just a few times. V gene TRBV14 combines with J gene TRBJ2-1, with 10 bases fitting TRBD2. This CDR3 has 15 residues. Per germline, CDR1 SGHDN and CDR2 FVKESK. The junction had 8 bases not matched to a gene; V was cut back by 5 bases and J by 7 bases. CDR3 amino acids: CASSASGGASNEQFF. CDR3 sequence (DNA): TGTGCCAGCAGCGCCAGCGGGGGGGCCTCAAATGAGCAGTTCTTC.

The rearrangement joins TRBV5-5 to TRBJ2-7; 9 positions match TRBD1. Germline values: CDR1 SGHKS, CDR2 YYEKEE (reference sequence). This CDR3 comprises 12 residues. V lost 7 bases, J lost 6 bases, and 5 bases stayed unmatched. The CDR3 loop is CASGGTGSEQYF. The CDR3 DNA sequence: TGTGCCAGCGGAGGGACAGGGAGCGAGCAGTACTTC.

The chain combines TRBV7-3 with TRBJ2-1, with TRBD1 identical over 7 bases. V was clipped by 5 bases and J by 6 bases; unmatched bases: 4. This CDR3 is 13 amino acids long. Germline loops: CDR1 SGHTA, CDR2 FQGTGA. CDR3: CASSPRQGNEQFF. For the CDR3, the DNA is TGTGCCAGCAGCCCCCGACAGGGCAATGAGCAGTTCTTC.

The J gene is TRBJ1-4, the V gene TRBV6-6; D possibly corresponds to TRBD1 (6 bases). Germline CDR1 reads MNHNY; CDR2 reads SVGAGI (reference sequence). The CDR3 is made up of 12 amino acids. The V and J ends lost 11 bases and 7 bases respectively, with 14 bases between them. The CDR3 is CAAGRGSEKLFF. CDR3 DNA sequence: TGTGCCGCCGGGAGGGGGTCTGAAAAACTGTTTTTT.

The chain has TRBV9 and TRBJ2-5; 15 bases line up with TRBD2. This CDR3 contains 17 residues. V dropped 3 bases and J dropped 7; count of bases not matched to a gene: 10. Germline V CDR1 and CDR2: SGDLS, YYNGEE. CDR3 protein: CASSAGTSGGRLGTQYF. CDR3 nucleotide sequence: TGTGCCAGCAGCGCCGGGACTAGCGGGGGGCGTCTCGGGACCCAGTACTTC.

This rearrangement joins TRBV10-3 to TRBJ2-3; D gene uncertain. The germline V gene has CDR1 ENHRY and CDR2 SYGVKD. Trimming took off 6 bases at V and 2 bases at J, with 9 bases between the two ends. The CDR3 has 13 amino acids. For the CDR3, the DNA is TGTGCCATCAGACTGACTGACACAGATACGCAGTATTTT. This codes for CAIRLTDTDTQYF.